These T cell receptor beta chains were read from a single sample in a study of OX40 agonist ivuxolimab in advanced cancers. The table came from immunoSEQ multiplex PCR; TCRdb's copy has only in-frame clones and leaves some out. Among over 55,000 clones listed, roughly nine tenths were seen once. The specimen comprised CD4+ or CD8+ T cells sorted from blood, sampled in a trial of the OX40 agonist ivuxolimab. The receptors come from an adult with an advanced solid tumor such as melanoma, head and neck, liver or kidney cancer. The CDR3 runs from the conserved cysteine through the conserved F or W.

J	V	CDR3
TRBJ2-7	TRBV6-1	CASSARIPYEQYF
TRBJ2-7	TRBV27	CASRPQTGVVGHEQYF
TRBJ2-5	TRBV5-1	CASSSLAGEETQYF
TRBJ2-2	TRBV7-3	CASSLIQAANTGELFF
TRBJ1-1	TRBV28	CAIRGFLMNTEAFF
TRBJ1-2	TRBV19	CASSTGRKVGGYTF
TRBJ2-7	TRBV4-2	CASSQRTGERGLSYEQYF
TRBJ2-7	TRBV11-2	CASSLTLLGRGGYEQYF
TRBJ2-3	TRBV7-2	CASSLGLAASVDTQYF
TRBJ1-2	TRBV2	CASSGNRGLVYGYTF
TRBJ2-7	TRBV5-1	CASSLGAGNYEQYF
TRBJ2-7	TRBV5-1	CASSPDPRGTYEQYF
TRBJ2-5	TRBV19	CASSSPRDAGSQETQYF
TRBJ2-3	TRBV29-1	CSVATQWTDTDTQYF
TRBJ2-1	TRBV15	CATSRVLNRDRGSYEQFF
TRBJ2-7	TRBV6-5	CASTTAGEGYEQYF
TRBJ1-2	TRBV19	CASSTRDRAESYGYTF
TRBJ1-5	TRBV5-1	CASSLGGAGNQPQHF
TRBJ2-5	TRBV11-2	CASSLRRDSTQYF
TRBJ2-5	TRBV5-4	CASSLMGSPSQYF
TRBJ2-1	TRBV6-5	CASWDSYNEQFF
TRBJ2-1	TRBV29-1	CSNRNGWGEQFF
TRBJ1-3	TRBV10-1	CASSAGRGNTIYF
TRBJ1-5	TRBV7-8	CASSLRGGRRDDQPQHF
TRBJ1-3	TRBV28	CASSLPGGNTIYF
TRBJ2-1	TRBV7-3	CASSPQGPAGGPGNEQFF
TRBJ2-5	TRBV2	CASSSPTSGRAWEETQYF
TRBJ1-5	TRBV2	CASSERAVYQPQHF
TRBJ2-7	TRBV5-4	CASSFAPSDEQYF
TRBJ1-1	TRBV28	CASRGAGGNTEAFF
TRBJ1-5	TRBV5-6	CASSFGTGMGFQPQHF
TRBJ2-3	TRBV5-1	CASSSRLAATDTQYF
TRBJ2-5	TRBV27	CASSQDRTEETQYF
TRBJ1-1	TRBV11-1	CASSPRGGWLNTEAFF
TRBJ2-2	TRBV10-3	CAISDNGELFF
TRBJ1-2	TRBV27	CASSPGQGFNYGYTF
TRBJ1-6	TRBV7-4	CASSLGAGDNSPLHF
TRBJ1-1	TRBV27	CASSFHGTGVNTEAFF
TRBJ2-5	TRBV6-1	CASNELERETQYF
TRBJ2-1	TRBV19	CASSPRTSYNEQFF
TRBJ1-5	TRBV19	CASRIGQTYQPQHF
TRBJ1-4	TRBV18	CASSVGAANEKLFF
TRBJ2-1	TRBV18	CASSPGVAQFF
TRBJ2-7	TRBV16	CASSQSYYEQYF
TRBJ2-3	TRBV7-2	CASSLTQGATQYF
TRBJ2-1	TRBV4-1	CASSQVGRRNEQFF
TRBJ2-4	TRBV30	CAWSKGEGTQNIQYF
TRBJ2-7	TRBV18	CASSPLAGGAREQYF
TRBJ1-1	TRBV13	CASSFPGQGNTEAFF
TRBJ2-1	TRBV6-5	CASSYSGLAPGEQFF
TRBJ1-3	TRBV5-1	CASSLMGATGGSSGNTIYF
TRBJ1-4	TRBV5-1	CASSLNPATNEKLFF
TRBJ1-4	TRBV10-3	CAISAGEKLFF